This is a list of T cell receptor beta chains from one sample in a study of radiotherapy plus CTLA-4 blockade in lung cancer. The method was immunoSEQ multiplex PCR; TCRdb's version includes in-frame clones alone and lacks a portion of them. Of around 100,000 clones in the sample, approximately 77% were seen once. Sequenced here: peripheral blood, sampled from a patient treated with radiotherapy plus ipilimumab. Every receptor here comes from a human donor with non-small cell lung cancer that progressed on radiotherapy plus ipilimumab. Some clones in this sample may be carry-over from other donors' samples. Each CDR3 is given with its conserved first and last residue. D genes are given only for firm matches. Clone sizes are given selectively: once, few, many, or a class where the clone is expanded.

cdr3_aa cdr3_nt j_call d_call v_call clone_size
CASSSTGIAHEQYF TGTGCCAGCAGCTCGACAGGGATAGCCCACGAGCAGTACTTC TRBJ2-7 TRBD1 TRBV7-9 .
CASSPRTLTYEQYF TGTGCCAGCTCACCACGCACCCTCACCTACGAGCAGTACTTC TRBJ2-7 . TRBV18 .
CASSDHQVTGGWFF TGTGCCAGCAGTGACCACCAAGTAACAGGGGGCTGGTTCTTC TRBJ2-1 TRBD1 TRBV25-1 .
CATSRDPNSPLHF TGTGCCACCAGCAGAGATCCCAATTCACCCCTCCACTTT TRBJ1-6 . TRBV15 few
CASSYQGVVDGYTF TGTGCCAGCAGTTATCAGGGGGTTGTAGATGGCTACACCTTC TRBJ1-2 TRBD1 TRBV6-5 .
CASSRGGQYNEQFF TGTGCTAGCAGCCGCGGTGGACAGTACAATGAGCAGTTCTTC TRBJ2-1 . TRBV7-7 .
CASSQEKGLGTGLQPQHF TGCGCCAGCAGCCAAGAAAAGGGACTCGGGACAGGGCTTCAGCCCCAGCATTTT TRBJ1-5 TRBD1 TRBV4-1 .
CASSPSPGIGVGYTF TGTGCCAGCAGCCCTTCTCCGGGAATCGGCGTTGGCTACACCTTC TRBJ1-2 . TRBV13 .
CASSRRFGTADSPLHF TGTGCCAGCTCACGCAGGTTCGGGACTGCTGATTCACCCCTCCACTTT TRBJ1-6 . TRBV18 .
CASSLSAQGTEAFF TGTGCCAGCAGCTTATCAGCACAGGGTACTGAAGCTTTCTTT TRBJ1-1 . TRBV7-9 .
CASQLNNQPQHF TGTGCCAGTCAACTTAACAATCAGCCCCAGCATTTT TRBJ1-5 . TRBV19 .
CASSFPGTGVYEQYF TGTGCCAGCAGCTTTCCCGGGACAGGAGTCTACGAGCAGTACTTC TRBJ2-7 TRBD1 TRBV5-4 .
CASSPGTATEQFF TGTGCCAGCAGCCCTGGGACAGCCACTGAGCAGTTCTTC TRBJ2-1 TRBD1 TRBV7-6 .
CASSLTPGELFF TGTGCCAGCAGCTTAACCCCCGGGGAGCTGTTTTTT TRBJ2-2 . TRBV7-3 .
CSVASDSASFYEQYF TGCAGCGTTGCCTCTGACAGCGCCTCATTCTACGAGCAGTACTTC TRBJ2-7 . TRBV29-1 .
CASSLGRNYGYTF TGTGCCAGCAGCTTGGGACGGAACTATGGCTACACCTTC TRBJ1-2 . TRBV5-6 .
CASSRDSEYGYTF TGCGCCAGCAGCCGGGACAGCGAGTATGGCTACACCTTC TRBJ1-2 TRBD1 TRBV4-3 .
CASRGWTAYNEQFF TGTGCCAGCAGAGGATGGACAGCCTACAATGAGCAGTTCTTC TRBJ2-1 . TRBV7-8 .
CASSLVGGGASEQFF TGTGCCAGCAGCTTAGTTGGCGGGGGGGCCAGTGAGCAGTTCTTC TRBJ2-1 TRBD2 TRBV7-6 .
CSVSRGLIDTEAFF TGCAGCGTCTCTCGGGGCCTAATAGACACTGAAGCTTTCTTT TRBJ1-1 . TRBV29-1 .
CASSFTGTSGDEQYF TGTGCCAGCAGCTTTACCGGGACTAGCGGGGACGAGCAGTACTTC TRBJ2-7 TRBD2 TRBV7-2 once
CASSSVRTGGGYTF TGTGCCAGCAGCTCCGTACGAACAGGGGGTGGCTACACCTTC TRBJ1-2 TRBD1 TRBV7-2 once
CASSPSSASPLHF TGTGCCAGTAGTCCCTCAAGCGCCTCACCCCTCCACTTT TRBJ1-6 . TRBV19 .
CASSPTAGFGNQPQHF TGTGCCAGCAGCCCCACGGCAGGGTTCGGCAATCAGCCCCAGCATTTT TRBJ1-5 . TRBV7-9 few
CASSHRLFSYNEQFF TGCGCCAGCAGCCATCGACTCTTCTCCTACAATGAGCAGTTCTTC TRBJ2-1 . TRBV4-3 .
CASSQAIWGRNTEAFF TGCGCCAGCAGCCAAGCGATTTGGGGGAGGAACACTGAAGCTTTCTTT TRBJ1-1 . TRBV4-1 .
CASSLAWGTEAFF TGTGCCAGCAGCTTAGCTTGGGGCACTGAAGCTTTCTTT TRBJ1-1 . TRBV7-9 .
CASSSDGTYGYTF TGTGCCAGCAGTTCCGACGGTACCTATGGCTACACCTTC TRBJ1-2 . TRBV6-5 .
CASSMITNYGYTF TGTGCCAGTAGTATGATTACTAACTATGGCTACACCTTC TRBJ1-2 . TRBV19 .
CSVVTQWEQYF TGCAGCGTTGTGACTCAATGGGAGCAGTACTTC TRBJ2-7 . TRBV29-1 .
CASRDRSYGANVLTF TGTGCCAGCAGGGACAGGTCGTACGGGGCCAACGTCCTGACTTTC TRBJ2-6 TRBD1 TRBV2 few
CASSPSDTAHGYTF TGTGCCAGCAGTCCCTCCGACACGGCTCATGGCTACACCTTC TRBJ1-2 . TRBV6-1 .